What follows are 24 T cell receptor beta chains derived from one specimen sequenced in a study of blood T cells in healthy people across ages. With a J-beta primer mix and a sample-barcoded 5' primer, a second PCR ran about 7 to 11 cycles. TCRdb re-called the 5' RACE reads through MiXCR, storing one row per CDR3 protein. The data contain about 640,000 distinct CDR3 sequences, 58% of them singletons. Sequenced: blood. The source is a man between 60 and 75 years old in good health.

This clonotype was seen just once. This chain connects TRBV6-4 to TRBJ2-5; no firm D call. V lost 4 bases to trimming and J lost 5 bases, with 11 bases between them. The CDR3 covers 13 residues. Germline values: CDR1 MRHNA, CDR2 SNTAGT. The CDR3 loop reads CASSAELRETQYF. The CDR3 coding sequence is TGTGCCAGCAGTGCTGAGTTACGGGAGACCCAGTACTTC.

This clonotype occurred once. The gene calls are TRBV20-1 and TRBJ1-2, with D possibly matching TRBD1 (6 bases). The CDR3 loop spans 13 amino acids. V was cut by 5 bases and J by 1 base, with 11 bases left in between. Per the germline V gene, CDR1 is DFQATT and CDR2 is SNEGSKA (reference sequence). CDR3 nucleotides: TGCAGTGCTCGACAGGACCTTAACTATGGCTACACCTTC. It specifies CSARQDLNYGYTF.

The count of this clonotype is one. The chain joins TRBV7-2 to TRBJ2-5; no reliable D call. The better agreement between TRBJ2-7 and the DNA end casts doubt on the J call. The germline V gene has CDR1 SGHTA and CDR2 FQGNSA. The CDR3 covers 12 residues. The CDR3 nucleotides read TGTGCCAGCAGCTTAAGGTCGGGCGAGCAGTACTTC. Translation gives CASSLRSGEQYF.

A few counts support this clonotype. The gene calls are TRBV27 and TRBJ1-2; the D gene is possibly TRBD1 (5 bases). Per germline, CDR1 MNHEY and CDR2 SMNVEV (reference sequence). The CDR3 runs to 15 residues. V was shortened by 2 bases and J by 4 bases, with 14 bases between the two germline ends. This CDR3 is CASSLGRGAGYGYTF. CDR3 nucleotide sequence: TGTGCCAGCAGTTTAGGACGCGGGGCAGGCTATGGCTACACCTTC.

The rearrangement joins TRBV6-5 to TRBJ2-1, with 8 bases aligning to TRBD2. The assigned J gene may be wrong: the sequence end matches TRBJ2-7 better. The length of the CDR3 is 14 residues. Germline CDR1 MNHEY, CDR2 SVGAGI. The chain's CDR3 is CASRTRGGTYEQYF. DNA for the CDR3: TGTGCCAGCAGGACCCGCGGGGGGACGTACGAGCAGTACTTC.

This clonotype came up a few times. The chain combines TRBV20-1 with TRBJ1-2; no reliable D call. CDR1 is DFQATT, CDR2 SNEGSKA, per germline (reference sequence). The V and J ends lost 3 bases and 3 bases respectively, with 8 bases between them. The CDR3 is 12 amino acids. The CDR3 bases are TGCAGTGCTAGTAAAGTAGACTATGGCTACACCTTC. Its translation is CSASKVDYGYTF.

The V gene is TRBV20-1, the J gene TRBJ1-4; D is undetermined. This CDR3 contains 14 residues. Trimming cost V 0 bases and J 8 bases, with 13 bases left between them. Germline CDR1 reads DFQATT; CDR2 reads SNEGSKA (reference sequence). The CDR3 loop is CSARDAAGWEKLFF. The DNA of the CDR3 is TGCAGTGCTAGAGATGCGGCAGGCTGGGAAAAACTGTTTTTT.

In DNA, the CDR3 is TGTGCCAGCAGCCCACCAGAGGGGATGAACACTGAAGCTTTCTTT. It yields the protein CASSPPEGMNTEAFF. This sequence joins TRBV6-5 and TRBJ1-1; weak D call: TRBD1 (5 bases). Trimming pared 6 bases from V and 0 bases from J, leaving 14 bases between. Germline assignment: CDR1 MNHEY and CDR2 SVGAGI. This CDR3 region has 15 residues.

V gene TRBV6-1 combines with J gene TRBJ2-7; D unclear. Trimming removed 3 bases from V and 4 bases from J, with 10 bases in between. The germline gives CDR1 MNHNS, CDR2 SASEGT. The CDR3 covers 13 residues. The CDR3 DNA follows: TGTGCCAGCAGTGAGTCTCCCGGATACGAGCAGTACTTC. Amino acid sequence: CASSESPGYEQYF.

The table lists this clonotype with a few counts. The CDR3 coding sequence is TGTGCCAGCAGCCAAGTGGGGGGGGTCTACGAGCAGTACTTC. This encodes CASSQVGGVYEQYF. The chain uses TRBV4-2 and TRBJ2-4, with TRBD2 identical over 7 bases. The J call could be wrong; TRBJ2-7 is a better fit for the DNA end. Germline CDR1 and CDR2: LGHNA and YNFKEQ. The CDR3 runs 14 residues.

The chain combines TRBV27 with TRBJ2-7, with TRBD2 matching 7 bases. The CDR3 sequence is 15 residues long. V lost 4 bases to trimming and J lost 1 base; unmatched junction nucleotides: 7. Germline CDR1 MNHEY, CDR2 SMNVEV (reference sequence). CDR3 DNA sequence: TGTGCCAGCAGTTCTCCTGCTAGCGGTTCCTACGAGCAGTACTTC. Its protein product is CASSSPASGSYEQYF.

The rearrangement joins TRBV2 to TRBJ2-7; D uncertain. V was cut by 5 bases and J by 6 bases, with 20 bases left in between. The CDR3 has 15 residues. Germline loops: CDR1 SNHLY, CDR2 FYNNEI. CDR3 sequence (DNA): TGTGCCAGCAGTTTCGACAAACGCCTTTCGGCCGAGCAGTACTTC. Protein: CASSFDKRLSAEQYF.

The chain recombines TRBV7-6 with TRBJ2-6; the D is unclear. The CDR3 consists of 17 residues. V lost 1 base and J 0 bases, leaving 10 bases between the germline ends. In germline, CDR1 is SGHVS, CDR2 FNYEAQ. In nucleotides, the CDR3 is TGTGCCAGCAGCTTAGAGCTTCTCCCCTCTGGGGCCAACGTCCTGACTTTC. It is translated as CASSLELLPSGANVLTF.

This chain uses TRBV11-2 with TRBJ1-4; 8 nucleotides match TRBD1. The trim removed 4 bases at V and 8 bases at J, leaving 12 bases unmatched. Germline V gene data show CDR1 as SGHAT and CDR2 as FQNNGV. The CDR3 spans 16 residues. CDR3 protein: CASSSRVQGVEEKLFF. CDR3 sequence (DNA): TGTGCCAGCAGCTCGCGAGTACAGGGGGTAGAAGAAAAACTGTTTTTT.

Here the CDR3 DNA reads TGTGCCAGCAGTGGGGACAGCCGCTACGAGCAGTACTTC. It encodes CASSGDSRYEQYF. V usage is TRBV2 and J usage is TRBJ2-7; 7 nucleotides align to TRBD1. Germline CDR1 is SNHLY and CDR2 is FYNNEI. V shed 4 bases and J 3 bases; nucleotides not matched to a gene: 3. This CDR3 spans 13 amino acids.

The genes are TRBV20-1 and TRBJ2-1, with D perhaps TRBD1 (6 bases). The DNA end is more similar to TRBJ2-7, so the J call may be wrong. Germline CDR1 DFQATT, CDR2 SNEGSKA (reference sequence). The CDR3 length is 15 residues. In DNA form, the CDR3 reads TGCAGTGCTAGGGACAGCCGATACTCCTACAATGAGCAGTACTTC. It yields the protein CSARDSRYSYNEQYF.

The chain carries TRBV29-1 and TRBJ2-3; D gene unclear. This CDR3 spans 14 amino acids. Looked up from germline, CDR1 is SQVTM and CDR2 is ANQGSEA. V gave up 4 bases and J gave up 1 base, with 12 bases separating them. For the CDR3, the DNA is TGCAGCGTTGGACCAGATTTTGGCACAGATACGCAGTATTTT. This gives the protein CSVGPDFGTDTQYF.

The chain links TRBV20-1 to TRBJ1-1; possible D gene TRBD1, 5 bases. V dropped 3 bases and J dropped 1 base, with 12 bases sitting between them. Germline V CDR1 and CDR2: DFQATT, SNEGSKA (reference sequence). The CDR3 is 14 residues long. The CDR3 region is CSASGSGRNTEAFF. The DNA for the CDR3 is TGCAGTGCTAGTGGGTCAGGGAGGAACACTGAAGCTTTCTTT.

This clonotype was picked up a small number of times. J is TRBJ2-6 and V is TRBV7-2, with TRBD1 matching 9 bases. The CDR3 is made up of 18 amino acids. V lost 3 bases and J lost 0; bases outside the gene matches: 6. CDR1 SGHTA and CDR2 FQGNSA come from the germline V gene. The CDR3: CASSFSGTGSSGANVLTF. Here the CDR3 DNA reads TGTGCCAGCAGCTTCTCCGGGACAGGGAGCTCTGGGGCCAACGTCCTGACTTTC.

This clonotype was seen once. CDR3 amino acids: CASRSGDSTDTQYF. CDR3 coding DNA: TGCGCCAGTAGAAGCGGGGACAGTACAGATACGCAGTATTTT. This chain links TRBV5-1 with TRBJ2-3; D possibly uses TRBD1 or TRBD2 (7 bases each). CDR1 and CDR2 (germline): SGHRS, YFSETQ. The CDR3 covers 14 residues. The V end was cut by 8 bases, the J end by 3 bases, with 16 bases between.

This clonotype was found a few times. This chain connects TRBV15 to TRBJ2-1; 9 bases map to TRBD2. The CDR3 sequence is 15 residues long. Per the germline V gene, CDR1 is LNHNV and CDR2 is YYDKDF (reference sequence). The ends lost 1 base at V and 4 bases at J; junction bases unmatched: 2. The CDR3 sequence: CATSRVTSGYNEQFF. CDR3 nucleotides: TGTGCCACCAGCAGAGTTACTAGCGGGTACAATGAGCAGTTCTTC.

This sequence joins TRBV20-1 and TRBJ1-2; D gene unclear. The CDR3 covers 12 residues. Trimming left V 3 bases short and J 4 bases short, with 9 bases between. Germline values: CDR1 DFQATT, CDR2 SNEGSKA (reference sequence). CDR3: CSASPVTYGYTF. The CDR3 DNA follows: TGCAGTGCTAGTCCAGTGACCTATGGCTACACCTTC.

The V and J genes are TRBV7-2 and TRBJ2-5; tentatively, D is TRBD1 or TRBD2 (5 bases each). The V end was cut by 5 bases, the J end by 6 bases, with 13 bases between. Looked up from germline, CDR1 is SGHTA and CDR2 is FQGNSA. CDR3 length equals 13 residues. CDR3 sequence reads: CASSPGPFKTQYF. The CDR3 region has the DNA TGTGCCAGCAGCCCGGGGCCCTTTAAGACCCAGTACTTC.

The chain is built from TRBV12-3 or TRBV12-4 and TRBJ2-5; the D is unclear. The CDR3 covers 15 residues. Trimming removed 2 bases at V and 0 bases at J, with 10 bases between. CDR3 nucleotide sequence: TGTGCCAGCAGTTTACCTGCAGAGTACCAAGAGACCCAGTACTTC. Translating gives CASSLPAEYQETQYF.